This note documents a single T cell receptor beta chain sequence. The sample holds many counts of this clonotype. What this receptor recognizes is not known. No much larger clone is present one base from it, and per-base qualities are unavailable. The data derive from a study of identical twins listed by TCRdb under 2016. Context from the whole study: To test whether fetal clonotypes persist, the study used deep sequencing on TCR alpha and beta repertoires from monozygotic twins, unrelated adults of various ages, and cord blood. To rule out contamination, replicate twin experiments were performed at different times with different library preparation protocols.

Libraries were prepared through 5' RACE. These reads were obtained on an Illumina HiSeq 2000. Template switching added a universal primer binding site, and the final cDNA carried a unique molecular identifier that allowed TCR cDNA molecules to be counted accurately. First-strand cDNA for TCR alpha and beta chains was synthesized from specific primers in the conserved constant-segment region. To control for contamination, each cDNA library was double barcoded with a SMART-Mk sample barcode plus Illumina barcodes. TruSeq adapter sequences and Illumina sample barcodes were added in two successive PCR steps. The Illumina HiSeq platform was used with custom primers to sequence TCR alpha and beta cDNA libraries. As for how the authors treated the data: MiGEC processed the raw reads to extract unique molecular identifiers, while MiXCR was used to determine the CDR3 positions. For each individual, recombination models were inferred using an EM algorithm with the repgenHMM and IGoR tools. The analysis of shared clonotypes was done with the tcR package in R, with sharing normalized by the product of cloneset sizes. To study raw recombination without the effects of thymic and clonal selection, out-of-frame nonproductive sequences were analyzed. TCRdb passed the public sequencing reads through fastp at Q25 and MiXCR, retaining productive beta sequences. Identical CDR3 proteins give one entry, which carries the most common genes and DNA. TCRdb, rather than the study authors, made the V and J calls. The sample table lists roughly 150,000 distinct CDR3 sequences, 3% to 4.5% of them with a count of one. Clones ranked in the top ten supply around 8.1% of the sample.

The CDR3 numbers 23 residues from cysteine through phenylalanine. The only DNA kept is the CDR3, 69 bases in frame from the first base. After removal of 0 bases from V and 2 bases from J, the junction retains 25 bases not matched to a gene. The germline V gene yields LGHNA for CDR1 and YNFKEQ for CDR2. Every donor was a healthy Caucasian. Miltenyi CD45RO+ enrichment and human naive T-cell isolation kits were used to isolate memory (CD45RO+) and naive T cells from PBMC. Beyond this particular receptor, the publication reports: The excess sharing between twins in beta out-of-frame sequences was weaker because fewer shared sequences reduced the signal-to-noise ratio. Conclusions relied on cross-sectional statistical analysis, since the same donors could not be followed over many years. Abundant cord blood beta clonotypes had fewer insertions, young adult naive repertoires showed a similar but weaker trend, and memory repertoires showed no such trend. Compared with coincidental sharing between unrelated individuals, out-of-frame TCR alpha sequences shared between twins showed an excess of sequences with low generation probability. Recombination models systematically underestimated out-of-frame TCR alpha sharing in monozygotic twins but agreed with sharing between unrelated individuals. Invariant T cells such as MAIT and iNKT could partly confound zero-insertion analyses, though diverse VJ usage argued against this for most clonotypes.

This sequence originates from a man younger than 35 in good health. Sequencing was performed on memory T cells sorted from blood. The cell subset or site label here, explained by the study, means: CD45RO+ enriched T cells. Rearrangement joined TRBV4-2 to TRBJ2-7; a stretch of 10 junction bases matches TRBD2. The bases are TGTGCCAGCAGCCAAGAGAAGGTCTTCGCGGCTAGCGGGAGTTGGGGCGTCCCCTACGAGCAGTACTTC. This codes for CASSQEKVFAASGSWGVPYEQYF.